This TCR beta chain was recorded in a study of blood T cell repertoires in COVID-19. Study as a whole: The United States, Italy and Spain supplied acute and convalescent COVID-19 samples. Sources were T cells, B-cell-depleted T cells, or PBMCs; the material itself was cDNA or gDNA.

Source study methods: Estimation of nucleated cell counts was performed using reference gene primer amplification. Using immunoSEQ multiplex PCR, the repertoire was profiled, and TCRdb retains in-frame clones only, with some absent. V, J and clone size were drawn from that table, and D and trimming were deduced from the DNA. The repertoire has roughly 160,000 clones, 65% to 85% of them found once; the top ten carry around 5.1%. Concerning this clone: Other DNA sequences of this sample code for an identical CDR3.

Participant-reported clinical history was the basis for cohort assignment. Source material: PBMCs or T cells enriched from blood (not recorded which). The origin of this receptor is a woman aged 40 to 49 with acute COVID-19.

The CDR3 loop is CASSLLAGVTDTQYF. The CDR3 coding sequence is TGCGCCAGCAGCTTGCTAGCGGGAGTAACAGATACGCAGTATTTT. This chain links TRBV5-1 with TRBJ2-3; TRBD2 agrees at 10 bases. The CDR3 is made up of 15 amino acids. With V trimmed by 1 base and J by 3 bases, 2 bases remained unmatched. Germline V gene data show CDR1 as SGHRS and CDR2 as YFSETQ.